This entry lists 14 T cell receptor beta chains sequenced from one sample in a study of Graves' ophthalmopathy and Graves' hyperthyroidism. As the template, RNA transcripts were used to amplify TCR beta CDR3 regions. First-round RT-PCR used HTBI primers; second-round multiplex PCR followed. Using its own MiXCR run on the multiplex PCR reads, TCRdb lists one record per CDR3 protein. The sample lists some 370,000 distinct CDR3 sequences, approximately 18% occurring once. Sequenced input: peripheral blood. Receptor source: an adult woman with stable Graves' hyperthyroidism.

This clonotype has a count of ten or more. At one of its ends the junction is not consistent with the germline gene, which may arise from a read error. V and J are TRBV20-1 and TRBJ2-7; maybe TRBD2 (5 bases). CDR1 is DFQATT, CDR2 SNEGSKA, per germline (reference sequence). This CDR3 is 11 amino acids long. Here the CDR3 reads CSVSSGGEQYF. CDR3 in DNA: TGCAGTGTGTCCAGCGGTGGGGAGCAGTACTTT.

This clonotype appeared a single time. The chain links TRBV28 to TRBJ2-7; 8 positions agree with TRBD2. This CDR3 has 15 amino acids. Germline assignment: CDR1 MDHEN and CDR2 SYDVKM. The CDR3: CASSLPPGLGSEQYV. The CDR3 bases are TGTGCCAGCAGTCTTCCCCCGGGACTAGGTTCAGAGCAGTACGTA.

This clonotype came up many times. The chain joins TRBV28 to TRBJ2-7; D unclear. There are 14 residues in the CDR3. The germline V gene has CDR1 MDHEN and CDR2 SYDVKM. Trimming shortened V by 4 bases and J by 3 bases, and 13 bases separated the two germline ends. CDR3 in amino acids: CASSSPITSYEQYF. The CDR3 DNA reads as TGTGCCAGCAGTTCCCCGATAACCAGCTACGAGCAGTACTTC.

This clonotype came up many times. V usage is TRBV6-1 and J usage is TRBJ2-2; 9 bases map to TRBD1. The CDR3 loop spans 14 amino acids. V shed 7 bases and J 4 bases; nucleotides not matched to a gene: 4. Per germline, CDR1 MNHNS and CDR2 SASEGT. The CDR3 sequence is CASIQGAGTGELFF. CDR3 nucleotide sequence: TGTGCCAGCATACAGGGGGCGGGCACCGGGGAGCTGTTTTTT.

This clonotype was recorded at least ten times. V and J are TRBV12-3 or TRBV12-4 and TRBJ2-7; tentative D call: TRBD2 (5 bases). The CDR3 sequence is 11 residues long. Trimming shortened V by 3 bases and J by 6 bases, and 6 bases separated the two germline ends. CDR3 bases: TGTGCCAGCAGTTTCGAGGGCGAGCAGTACTTC. Translating it yields CASSFEGEQYF.

This clonotype came up many times. The chain recombines TRBV16 with TRBJ2-5, with 9 bases lining up with TRBD1. V lost 0 bases to trimming and J lost 5 bases; unmatched junction nucleotides: 4. This CDR3 contains 15 residues. Germline V gene data show CDR1 as KGHSY and CDR2 as FQNENV. In DNA, the CDR3 is TGTGCCAGCAGCCAATCGTATGGACAGGGGGAGACCCAGTACTTC. Encoded protein: CASSQSYGQGETQYF.

With respect to this clonotype: The junction differs from germline at one of its ends, possibly a read error. The V gene is TRBV7-8, the J gene TRBJ2-7; no firm D call. The CDR3 spans 13 residues. Per the germline V gene, CDR1 is SGHVS and CDR2 is FQNEAQ. For the CDR3, the DNA is TGTGCCAGCAGCTTTTTAGCCACCTACGATCAGTACTTC. This encodes CASSFLATYDQYF. The variable domain in full, with the rest retrieved from reference TRBV7-8 and TRBJ2-7, is GAGVSQSPRYKVAKRGQDVALRCDPISGHVSLFWYQQALGQGPEFLTYFQNEAQLDKSGLPSDRFFAERPEGSVSTLKIQRTQQEDSAVYLCASSFLATYDQYFGPGTRLTVT.

The sample holds many counts of this clonotype. V and J are TRBV12-3 or TRBV12-4 and TRBJ1-1; D may be TRBD1 (6 bases). This CDR3 is built from 13 residues. V was pared by 5 bases and J by 5 bases, with 12 bases between. Here the CDR3 DNA reads TGTGCCAGCAGTCCTAGGGGGAGTACTGAAGCTTTCTTT. This gives the protein CASSPRGSTEAFF.

This clonotype has only a few counts. Sequence at one end of the junction differs from germline and may be a read error. The rearrangement joins TRBV11-2 to TRBJ2-4, with a tentative D call TRBD1 (5 bases). Germline loops: CDR1 SGHAT, CDR2 FQNNGV. CDR3 length: 18 residues. CDR3 loop: CASSPISMTTRAKNIKYF. The CDR3, as DNA: TGTGCCAGCAGCCCAATATCCATGACCACCAGGGCCAAAAACATTAAGTACTTC.

At least ten counts were recorded for this clonotype. DNA for the CDR3: TGTGCCAGTAGTCTCCGTGCGTTAACTGGAAACACCATATATTTT. Its protein product is CASSLRALTGNTIYF. The genes are TRBV19 and TRBJ1-3; no clear D. CDR3 length: 15 amino acids. V lost 5 bases and J 2 bases, leaving 13 bases between the germline ends. Per germline, CDR1 LNHDA and CDR2 SQIVND (reference sequence).

Concerning this clonotype itself: One end of the junction fails to match germline, which may point to a read error. This chain connects TRBV6-1 to TRBJ2-3, with D hard to call. Germline V gives CDR1 MNHNS, CDR2 SASEGT. The CDR3 consists of 11 residues. CDR3: CASSELLVGNF. The CDR3, as DNA: TGTGCCAGCAGTGAACTCCTAGTCGGCAATTTT.

This clonotype was seen only a few times. This chain connects TRBV19 to TRBJ2-2; 9 bases line up with TRBD2. This CDR3 region has 16 residues. Looked up from germline, CDR1 is LNHDA and CDR2 is SQIVND (reference sequence). J gave up 5 bases and V 5 bases, and 9 bases lay outside the gene matches. CDR3 in amino acids: CASSRIAGARTGELFF. The DNA for the CDR3 is TGTGCCAGTAGTCGAATAGCGGGAGCGCGTACCGGGGAGCTGTTTTTT.

This clonotype was observed at least ten times. The rearrangement joins TRBV6-2 or TRBV6-3 to TRBJ1-5, with 7 bases fitting TRBD1. Germline V gene data show CDR1 as MNHEY and CDR2 as SVGEGT. CDR3 length: 15 amino acids. Unmatched junction bases numbered 2, after V lost 2 bases and J lost 1 base. The CDR3 is CASSYMGQSNQPQHF. The CDR3 DNA is TGTGCCAGCAGTTACATGGGACAGAGCAATCAGCCCCAGCATTTT.

This clonotype was observed at least ten times. This sequence joins TRBV10-3 and TRBJ2-5, with TRBD1 matching 10 bases. Germline lookup yields CDR1 ENHRY and CDR2 SYGVKD. This CDR3 has 14 residues. Trimming took 4 bases from V and 2 from J; bases not matched to a gene: 1. CDR3 sequence (DNA): TGTGCCATCAGTGGGGACAGGGGACAAGAGACCCAGTACTTC. It yields the protein CAISGDRGQETQYF.